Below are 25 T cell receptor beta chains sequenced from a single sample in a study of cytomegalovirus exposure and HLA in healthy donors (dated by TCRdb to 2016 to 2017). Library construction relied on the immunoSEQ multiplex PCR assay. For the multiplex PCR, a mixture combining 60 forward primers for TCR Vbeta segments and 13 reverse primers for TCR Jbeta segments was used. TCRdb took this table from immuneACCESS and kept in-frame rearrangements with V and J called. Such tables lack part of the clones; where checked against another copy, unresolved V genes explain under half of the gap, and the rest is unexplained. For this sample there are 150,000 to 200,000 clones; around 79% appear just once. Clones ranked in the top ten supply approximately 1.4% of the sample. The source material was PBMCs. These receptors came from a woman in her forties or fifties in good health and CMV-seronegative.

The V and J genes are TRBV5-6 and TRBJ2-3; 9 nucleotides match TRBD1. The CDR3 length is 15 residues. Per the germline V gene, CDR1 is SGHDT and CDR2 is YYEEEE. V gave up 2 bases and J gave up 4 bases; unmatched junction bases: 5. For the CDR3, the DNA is TGTGCCAGCAGCTTAGGACAGGGGAGGGCAGATACGCAGTATTTT. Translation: CASSLGQGRADTQYF.

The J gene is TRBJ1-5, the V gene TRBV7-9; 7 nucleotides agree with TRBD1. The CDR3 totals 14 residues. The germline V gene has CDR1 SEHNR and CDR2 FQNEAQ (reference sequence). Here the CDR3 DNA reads TGTTCCATCACACAGGGGCAAAGCAATCAGCCCCAGCATTTT. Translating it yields CSITQGQSNQPQHF.

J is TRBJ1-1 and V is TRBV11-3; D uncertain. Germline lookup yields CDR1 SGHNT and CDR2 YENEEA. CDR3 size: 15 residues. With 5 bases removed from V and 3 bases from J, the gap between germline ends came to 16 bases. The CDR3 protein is CASSPGPRVDTEAFF. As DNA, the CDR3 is TGTGCCAGCAGCCCCGGCCCCCGGGTGGACACTGAAGCTTTCTTT.

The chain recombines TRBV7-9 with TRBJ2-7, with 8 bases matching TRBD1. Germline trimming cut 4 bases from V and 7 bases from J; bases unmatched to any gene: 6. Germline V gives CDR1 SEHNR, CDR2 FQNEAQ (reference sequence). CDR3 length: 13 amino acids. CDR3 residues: CASSSSDRAEQYF. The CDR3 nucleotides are TGTGCCAGCAGCTCCTCGGACAGGGCTGAGCAGTACTTC.

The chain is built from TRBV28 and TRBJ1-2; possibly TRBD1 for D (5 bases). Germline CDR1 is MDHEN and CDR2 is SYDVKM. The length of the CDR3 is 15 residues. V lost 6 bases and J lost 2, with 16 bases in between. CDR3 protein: CASRLNDKGNYGYTF. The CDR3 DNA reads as TGTGCCAGCAGGTTAAACGACAAGGGGAACTATGGCTACACCTTC.

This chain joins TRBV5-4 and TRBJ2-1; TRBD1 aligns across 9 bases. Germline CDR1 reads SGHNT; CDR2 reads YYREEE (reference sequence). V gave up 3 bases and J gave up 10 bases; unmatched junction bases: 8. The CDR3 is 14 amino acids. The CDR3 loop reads CASSSGQGSTEQFF. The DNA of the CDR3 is TGTGCCAGCAGCTCCGGACAGGGGAGCACCGAGCAGTTCTTC. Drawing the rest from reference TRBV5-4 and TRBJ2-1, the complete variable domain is ETGVTQSPTHLIKTRGQQVTLRCSSQSGHNTVSWYQQALGQGPQFIFQYYREEENGRGNFPPRFSGLQFPNYSSELNVNALELDDSALYLCASSSGQGSTEQFFGPGTRLTVL.

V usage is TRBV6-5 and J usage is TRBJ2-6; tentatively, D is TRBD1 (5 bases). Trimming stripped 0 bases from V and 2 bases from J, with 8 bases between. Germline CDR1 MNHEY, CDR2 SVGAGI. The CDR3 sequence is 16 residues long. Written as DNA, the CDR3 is TGTGCCAGCAGTTACTCCCCAGGGACTGGGGCCAACGTCCTGACTTTC. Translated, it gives CASSYSPGTGANVLTF.

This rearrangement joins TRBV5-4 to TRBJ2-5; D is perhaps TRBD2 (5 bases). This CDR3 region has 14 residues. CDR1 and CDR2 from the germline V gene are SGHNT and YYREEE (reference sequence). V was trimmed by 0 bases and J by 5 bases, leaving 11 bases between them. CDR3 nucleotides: TGTGCCAGCAGCTTGGGACGAACGGGGGAGACCCAGTACTTC. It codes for CASSLGRTGETQYF.

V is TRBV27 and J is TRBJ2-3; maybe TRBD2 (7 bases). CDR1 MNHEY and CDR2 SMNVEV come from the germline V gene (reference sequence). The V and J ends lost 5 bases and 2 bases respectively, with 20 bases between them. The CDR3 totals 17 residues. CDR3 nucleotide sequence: TGTGCCAGCAGTCCCGCGGGGGCTAGCGGAGACACAGATACGCAGTATTTT. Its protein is CASSPAGASGDTDTQYF.

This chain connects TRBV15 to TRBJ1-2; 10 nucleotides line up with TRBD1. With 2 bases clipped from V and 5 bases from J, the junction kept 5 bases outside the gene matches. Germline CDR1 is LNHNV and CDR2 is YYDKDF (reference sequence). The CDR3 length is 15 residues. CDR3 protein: CATSRNRDRGYGYTF. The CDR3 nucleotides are TGTGCCACCAGCAGAAACCGGGACAGGGGTTATGGCTACACCTTC.

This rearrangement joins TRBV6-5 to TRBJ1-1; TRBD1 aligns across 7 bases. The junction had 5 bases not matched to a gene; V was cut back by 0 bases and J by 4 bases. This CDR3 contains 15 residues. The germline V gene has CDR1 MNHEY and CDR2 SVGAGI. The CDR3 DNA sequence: TGTGCCAGCAGTTACTCTCCAGGGGGGCCCACTGAAGCTTTCTTT. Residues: CASSYSPGGPTEAFF.

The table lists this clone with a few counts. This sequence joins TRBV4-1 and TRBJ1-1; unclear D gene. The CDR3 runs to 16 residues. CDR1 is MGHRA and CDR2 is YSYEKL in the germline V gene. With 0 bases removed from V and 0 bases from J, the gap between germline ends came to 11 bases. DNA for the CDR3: TGCGCCAGCAGCCAAGAGAGCGCACGGATGAACACTGAAGCTTTCTTT. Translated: CASSQESARMNTEAFF.

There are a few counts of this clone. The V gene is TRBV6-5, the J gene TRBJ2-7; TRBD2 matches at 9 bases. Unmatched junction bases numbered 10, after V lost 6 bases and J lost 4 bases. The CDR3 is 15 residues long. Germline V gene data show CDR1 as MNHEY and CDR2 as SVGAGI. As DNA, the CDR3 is TGTGCCAGCAGCCCCCTAGCGGGGCGAACATACGAGCAGTACTTC. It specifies CASSPLAGRTYEQYF.

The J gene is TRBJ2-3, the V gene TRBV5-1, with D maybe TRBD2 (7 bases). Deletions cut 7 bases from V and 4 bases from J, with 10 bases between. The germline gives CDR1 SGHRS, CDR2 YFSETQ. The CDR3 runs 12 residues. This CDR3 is CASGGAPDTQYF. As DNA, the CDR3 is TGCGCCAGCGGGGGGGCCCCAGATACGCAGTATTTT.

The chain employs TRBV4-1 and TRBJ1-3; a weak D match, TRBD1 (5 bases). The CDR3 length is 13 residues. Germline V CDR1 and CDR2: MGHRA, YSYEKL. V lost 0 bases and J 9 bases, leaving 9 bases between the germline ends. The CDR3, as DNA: TGCGCCAGCAGCCAAGACAGGGAACGCACCATATATTTT. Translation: CASSQDRERTIYF.

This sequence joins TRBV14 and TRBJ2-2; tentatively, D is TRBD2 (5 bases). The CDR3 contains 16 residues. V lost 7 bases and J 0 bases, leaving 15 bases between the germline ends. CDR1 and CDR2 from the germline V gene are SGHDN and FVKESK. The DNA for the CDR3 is TGTGCCAGCACCATCCAAGCGGTAGCGAACACCGGGGAGCTGTTTTTT. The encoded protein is CASTIQAVANTGELFF.

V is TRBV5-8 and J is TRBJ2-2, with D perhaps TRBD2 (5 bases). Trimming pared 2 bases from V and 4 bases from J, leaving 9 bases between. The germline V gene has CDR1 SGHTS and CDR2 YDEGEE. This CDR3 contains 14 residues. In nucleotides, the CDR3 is TGTGCCAGCAGCTTTTTAGCGATCACCGGGGAGCTGTTTTTT. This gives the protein CASSFLAITGELFF.

The CDR3: CASSQRKLGHHEQFF. The DNA for the CDR3 is TGCGCCAGCAGCCAGAGAAAGCTAGGTCACCATGAGCAGTTCTTC. The chain carries TRBV4-3 and TRBJ2-1, with D unresolved. Germline V gene data show CDR1 as LGHNA and CDR2 as YSLEER. The CDR3 sequence is 15 residues long. V lost 3 bases and J 8 bases, leaving 17 bases between the germline ends.

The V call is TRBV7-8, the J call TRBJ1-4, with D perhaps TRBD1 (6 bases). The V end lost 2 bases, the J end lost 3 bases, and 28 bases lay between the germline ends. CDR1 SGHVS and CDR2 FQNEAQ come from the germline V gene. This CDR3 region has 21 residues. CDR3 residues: CASSLLGLAGAPGTANEKLFF. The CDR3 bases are TGTGCCAGCAGCTTATTGGGGCTGGCGGGGGCGCCGGGTACAGCTAATGAAAAACTGTTTTTT.

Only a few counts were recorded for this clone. The CDR3 DNA reads TGTGCCAGCAGCTTGAGTTTTTTCTACGAGCAGTACTTC. Encoded protein: CASSLSFFYEQYF. The rearrangement uses TRBV7-6 and TRBJ2-7; D gene ambiguous. Germline CDR1 reads SGHVS; CDR2 reads FNYEAQ. V dropped 3 bases and J dropped 3 bases, with 9 bases sitting between them. The CDR3 length is 13 residues.

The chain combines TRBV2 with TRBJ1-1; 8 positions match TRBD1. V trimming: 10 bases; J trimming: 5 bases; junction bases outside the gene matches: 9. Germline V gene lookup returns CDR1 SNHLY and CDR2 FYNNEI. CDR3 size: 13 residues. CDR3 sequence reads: CATRTGWRTEAFF. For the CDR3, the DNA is TGTGCCACCAGGACAGGGTGGCGGACTGAAGCTTTCTTT.

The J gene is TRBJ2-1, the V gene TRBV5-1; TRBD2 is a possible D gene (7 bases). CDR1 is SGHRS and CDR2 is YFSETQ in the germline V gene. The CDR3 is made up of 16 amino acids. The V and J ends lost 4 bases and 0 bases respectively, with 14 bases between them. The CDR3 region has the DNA TGCGCCAGCAGCATCAGCGGGACAAGCTCCTACAATGAGCAGTTCTTC. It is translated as CASSISGTSSYNEQFF. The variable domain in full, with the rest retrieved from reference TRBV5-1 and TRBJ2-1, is KAGVTQTPRYLIKTRGQQVTLSCSPISGHRSVSWYQQTPGQGLQFLFEYFSETQRNKGNFPGRFSGRQFSNSRSEMNVSTLELGDSALYLCASSISGTSSYNEQFFGPGTRLTVL.

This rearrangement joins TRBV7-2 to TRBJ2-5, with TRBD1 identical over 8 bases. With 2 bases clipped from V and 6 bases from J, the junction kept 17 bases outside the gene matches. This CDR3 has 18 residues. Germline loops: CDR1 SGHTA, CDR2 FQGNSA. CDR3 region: CASSLRRHSAGGLKTQYF. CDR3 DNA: TGTGCCAGCAGCTTACGAAGGCATTCTGCAGGGGGCCTAAAGACCCAGTACTTC.

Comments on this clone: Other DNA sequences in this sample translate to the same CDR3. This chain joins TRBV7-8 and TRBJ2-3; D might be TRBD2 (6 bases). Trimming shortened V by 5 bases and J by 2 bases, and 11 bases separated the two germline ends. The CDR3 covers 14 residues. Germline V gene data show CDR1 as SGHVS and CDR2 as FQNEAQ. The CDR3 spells CASSPSAHTDTQYF. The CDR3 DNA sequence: TGTGCCAGCAGCCCTAGCGCCCACACAGATACGCAGTATTTT.

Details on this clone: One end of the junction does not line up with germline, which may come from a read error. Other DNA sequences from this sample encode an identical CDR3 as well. The CDR3 sequence is CASSRNRGQGGELFF. The CDR3 DNA is TGCGCCAGCAGCCGCAACAGGGGGCAAGGCGGGGAGCTGTTTTTT. The chain links TRBV7-6 to TRBJ2-2; 9 positions agree with TRBD1. The germline gives CDR1 SGHVS, CDR2 FNYEAQ. The CDR3 has 15 amino acids. Using reference TRBV7-6 and TRBJ2-2 for the parts outside the CDR3, the full variable domain is GAGVSQSPRYKVTKRGQDVALRCDPISGHVSLYWYRQALGQGPEFLTYFNYEAQQDKSGLPNDRFSAERPEGSISTLTIQRTEQRDSAMYRCASSRNRGQGGELFFGEGSRLTVL.